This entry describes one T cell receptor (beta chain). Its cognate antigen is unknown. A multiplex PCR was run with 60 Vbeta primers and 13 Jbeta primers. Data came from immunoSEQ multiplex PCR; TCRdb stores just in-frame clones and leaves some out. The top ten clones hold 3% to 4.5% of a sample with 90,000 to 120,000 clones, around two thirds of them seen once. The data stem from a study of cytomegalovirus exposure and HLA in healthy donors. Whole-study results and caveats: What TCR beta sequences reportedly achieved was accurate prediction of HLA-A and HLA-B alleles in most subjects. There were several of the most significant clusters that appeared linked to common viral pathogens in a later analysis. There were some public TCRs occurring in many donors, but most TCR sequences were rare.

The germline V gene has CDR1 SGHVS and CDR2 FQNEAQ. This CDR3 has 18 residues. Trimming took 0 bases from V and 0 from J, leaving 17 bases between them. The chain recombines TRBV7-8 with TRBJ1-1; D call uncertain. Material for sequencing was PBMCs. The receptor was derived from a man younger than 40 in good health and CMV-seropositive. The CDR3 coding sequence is TGTGCCAGCAGCTTAGCGGGGTATGAGAGGGCCTTGAACACTGAAGCTTTCTTT. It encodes CASSLAGYERALNTEAFF.